One T cell receptor (beta chain) is described in this entry. This specimen comes from a study of shared clonotypes between healthy human individuals. Overall study: Each donor had three CD4 naive, three CD4 memory, two CD8 naive and one CD8 memory plate.

For each subset, genomic DNA was distributed in equal portions over several immunoSEQ plates. Repertoires were generated with immunoSEQ multiplex PCR, while TCRdb's copy carries only in-frame clones and drops some. The sample shows 2 million to 2.5 million clones, roughly 93% of them seen only once. The V and J ends lost 4 bases and 6 bases, in that order; junction bases with no gene match: 12. Germline V CDR1 and CDR2: LNHDA, SQIVND (reference sequence). The CDR3 sequence is 17 residues long. Sequenced: naive CD4+ T cells from PBMCs. Described subset: CD45RA+ positively selected. The source is a man aged 18 to 30 in good health. Some clones in this sample may be carry-over from other donors' samples. The chain couples TRBV19 to TRBJ1-2, with 12 bases identical to TRBD1. CDR3: CASSTTGTGGGRHGYTF. As DNA, the CDR3 is TGTGCCAGTAGTACCACCGGGACAGGGGGCGGAAGGCATGGCTACACCTTC. The whole variable domain, remainder taken from reference TRBV19 and TRBJ1-2, is DGGITQSPKYLFRKEGQNVTLSCEQNLNHDAMYWYRQDPGQGLRLIYYSQIVNDFQKGDIAEGYSVSREKKESFPLTVTSAQKNPTAFYLCASSTTGTGGGRHGYTFGSGTRLTVV.